Sequencing of this TCR beta chain was carried out in a study of control samples from healthy donors and cancer patients (TCRdb year 2020). Note on this clone: The antigen this receptor binds is unknown. Nothing much larger sits one base from this clone, and base qualities are not available.

The library was obtained by the immunoSEQ multiplex PCR assay. In TCRdb, the immuneACCESS table is reduced to in-frame sequences with V and J assigned. These tables do not hold every clone; where another copy was compared, an unresolved V gene accounts for under half, and the others remain unexplained. This sample has about 170,000 clones in its table, and 85% to 95% of those were observed once. The ten largest clonotypes hold over 4% of the sample. Counted from cysteine to phenylalanine, this CDR3 has 14 amino acids. Left in the record is the CDR3 DNA by itself, 42 bases read in frame from the first base. V loses 2 bases, J loses 5 bases, and the germline ends lie 10 bases apart. CDR1 and CDR2 are read off the germline V gene as SGHRS and YFSETQ.

The specimen sequenced was blood. This receptor was identified in a woman aged 55-75 years in good health. The receptor chain draws on TRBV5-1 and TRBJ2-2, with an unclear D gene assignment. The CDR3 region reads CASSLSTSTGELFF. The base sequence is TGCGCCAGCAGCTTATCTACGTCTACCGGGGAGCTGTTTTTT.